Listed here is a single TCR beta chain. What it binds is not known. This entry belongs to a study of T cell repertoires in cytomegalovirus infection. The CDR3 is 15 residues long. V trimming: 1 base; J trimming: 4 bases; junction bases outside the gene matches: 3. Germline loops: CDR1 LGHNA, CDR2 YSLEER. TCRdb independently ran MiXCR on the reads; one entry per CDR3 protein. The sample has some 480,000 distinct CDR3 sequences, roughly a third seen once. V usage is TRBV4-3 and J usage is TRBJ1-3; TRBD1 aligns across 8 bases. The material was cultured PBMCs, obtained from culture after CMV antigen stimulation. This TCR derives from a human donor in good health (CMV status not recorded). Some clones in this sample may be carry-over from other donors' samples. This CDR3 reads CASSQGTGRGNTIYF. In DNA, the CDR3 is TGCGCCAGCAGCCAAGGGACAGGGAGAGGAAACACCATATATTTT.